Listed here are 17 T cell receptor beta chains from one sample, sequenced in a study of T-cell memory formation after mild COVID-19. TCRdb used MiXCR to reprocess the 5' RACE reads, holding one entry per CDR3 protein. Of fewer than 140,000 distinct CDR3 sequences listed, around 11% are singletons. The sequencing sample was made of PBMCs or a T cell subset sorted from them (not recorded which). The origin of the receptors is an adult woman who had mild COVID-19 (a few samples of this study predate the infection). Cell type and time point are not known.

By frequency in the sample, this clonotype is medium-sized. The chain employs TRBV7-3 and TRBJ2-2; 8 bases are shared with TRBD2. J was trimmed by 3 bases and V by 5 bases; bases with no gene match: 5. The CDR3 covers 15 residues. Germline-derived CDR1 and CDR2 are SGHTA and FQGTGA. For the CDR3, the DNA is TGTGCCAGCAGCCCGGGACTAGGAGACACCGGGGAGCTGTTTTTT. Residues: CASSPGLGDTGELFF.

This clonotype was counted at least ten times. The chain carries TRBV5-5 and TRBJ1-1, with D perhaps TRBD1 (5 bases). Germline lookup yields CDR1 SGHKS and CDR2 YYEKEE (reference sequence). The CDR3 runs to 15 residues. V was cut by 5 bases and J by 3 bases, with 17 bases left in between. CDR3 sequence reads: CASRSEGRVHTEAFF. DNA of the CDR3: TGTGCCAGCAGATCGGAGGGCAGGGTGCACACTGAAGCTTTCTTT.

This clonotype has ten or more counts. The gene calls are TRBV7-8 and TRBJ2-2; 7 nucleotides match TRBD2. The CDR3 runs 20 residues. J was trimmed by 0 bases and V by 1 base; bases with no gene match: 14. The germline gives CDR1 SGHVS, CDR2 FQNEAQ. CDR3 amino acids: CASSLGVMASGFANTGELFF. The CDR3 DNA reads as TGTGCCAGCAGCTTAGGGGTCATGGCTAGCGGATTCGCGAACACCGGGGAGCTGTTTTTT. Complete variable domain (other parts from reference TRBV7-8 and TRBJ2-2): GAGVSQSPRYKVAKRGQDVALRCDPISGHVSLFWYQQALGQGPEFLTYFQNEAQLDKSGLPSDRFFAERPEGSVSTLKIQRTQQEDSAVYLCASSLGVMASGFANTGELFFGEGSRLTVL.

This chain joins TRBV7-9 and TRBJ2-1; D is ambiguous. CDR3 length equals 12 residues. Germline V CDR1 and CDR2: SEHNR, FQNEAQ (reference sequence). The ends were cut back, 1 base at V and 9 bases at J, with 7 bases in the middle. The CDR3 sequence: CASSLEGGEQFF. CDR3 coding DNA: TGTGCCAGCAGCTTAGAAGGTGGTGAGCAGTTCTTC.

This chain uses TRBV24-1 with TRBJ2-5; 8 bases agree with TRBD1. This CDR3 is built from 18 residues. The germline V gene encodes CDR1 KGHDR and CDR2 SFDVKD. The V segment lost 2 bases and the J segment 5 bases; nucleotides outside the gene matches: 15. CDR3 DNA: TGTGCCACCAGTGATTCCCGGGACAGGCCAAGGGGGGATGAGACCCAGTACTTC. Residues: CATSDSRDRPRGDETQYF.

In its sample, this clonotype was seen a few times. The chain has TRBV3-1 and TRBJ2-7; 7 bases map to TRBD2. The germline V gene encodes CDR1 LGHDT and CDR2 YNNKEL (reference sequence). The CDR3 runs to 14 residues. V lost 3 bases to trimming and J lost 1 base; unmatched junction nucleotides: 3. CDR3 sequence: CASSQTSLSYEQYF. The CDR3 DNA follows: TGTGCCAGCAGCCAGACTAGCCTATCCTACGAGCAGTACTTC.

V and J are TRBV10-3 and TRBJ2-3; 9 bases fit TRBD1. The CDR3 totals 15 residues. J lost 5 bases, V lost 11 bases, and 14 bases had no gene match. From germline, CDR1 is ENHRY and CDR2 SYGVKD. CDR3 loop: CASLTGGGREDTQYF. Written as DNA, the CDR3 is TGTGCCTCACTAACAGGGGGCGGTCGAGAAGATACGCAGTATTTT.

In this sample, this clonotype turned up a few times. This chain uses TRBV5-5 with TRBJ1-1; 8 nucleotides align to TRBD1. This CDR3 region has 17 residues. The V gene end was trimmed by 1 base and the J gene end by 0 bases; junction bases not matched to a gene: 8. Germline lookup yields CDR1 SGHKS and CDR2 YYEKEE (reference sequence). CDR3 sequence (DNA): TGTGCCAGCAGCTTGTATCGGACAGGGATGATGAACACTGAAGCTTTCTTT. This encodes CASSLYRTGMMNTEAFF. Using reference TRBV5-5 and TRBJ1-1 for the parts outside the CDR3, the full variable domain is DAGVTQSPTHLIKTRGQQVTLRCSPISGHKSVSWYQQVLGQGPQFIFQYYEKEERGRGNFPDRFSARQFPNYSSELNVNALLLGDSALYLCASSLYRTGMMNTEAFFGQGTRLTVV.

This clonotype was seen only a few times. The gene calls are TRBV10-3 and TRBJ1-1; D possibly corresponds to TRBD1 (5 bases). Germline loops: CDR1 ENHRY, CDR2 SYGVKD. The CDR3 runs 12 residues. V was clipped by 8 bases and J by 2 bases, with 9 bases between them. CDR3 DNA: TGTGCCATCCAGCAGGGAAACACTGAAGCTTTCTTT. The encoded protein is CAIQQGNTEAFF.

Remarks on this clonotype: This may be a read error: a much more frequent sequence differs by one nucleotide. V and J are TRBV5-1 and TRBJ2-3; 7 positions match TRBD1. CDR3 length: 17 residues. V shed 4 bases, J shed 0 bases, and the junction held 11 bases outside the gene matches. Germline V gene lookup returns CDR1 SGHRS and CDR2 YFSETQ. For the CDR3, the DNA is TGCGCCAGCAGCAACACAGGGGACGGACATAGCACAGATACGCAGTATTTT. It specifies CASSNTGDGHSTDTQYF.

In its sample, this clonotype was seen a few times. CDR3 region: CSVAGDRGSGANVLTF. For the CDR3, the DNA is TGCAGCGTTGCGGGGGACAGGGGCTCTGGGGCCAACGTCCTGACTTTC. The gene calls are TRBV29-1 and TRBJ2-6, with TRBD1 identical over 10 bases. V dropped 4 bases and J dropped 0; count of bases not matched to a gene: 3. Germline loops: CDR1 SQVTM, CDR2 ANQGSEA. This CDR3 region has 16 residues.

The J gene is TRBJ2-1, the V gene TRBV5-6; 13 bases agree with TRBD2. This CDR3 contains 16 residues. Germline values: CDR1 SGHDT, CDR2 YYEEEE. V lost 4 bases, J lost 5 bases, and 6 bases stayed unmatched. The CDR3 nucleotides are TGTGCCAGCAGCCCCACTAGCGGGGGGGCACACAATGAGCAGTTCTTC. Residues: CASSPTSGGAHNEQFF.

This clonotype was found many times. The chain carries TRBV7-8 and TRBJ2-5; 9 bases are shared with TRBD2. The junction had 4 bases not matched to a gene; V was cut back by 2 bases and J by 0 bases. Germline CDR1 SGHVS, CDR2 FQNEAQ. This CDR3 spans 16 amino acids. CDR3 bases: TGTGCCAGCAGCTTACGGGCGGGGGGGTACCAAGAGACCCAGTACTTC. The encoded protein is CASSLRAGGYQETQYF.

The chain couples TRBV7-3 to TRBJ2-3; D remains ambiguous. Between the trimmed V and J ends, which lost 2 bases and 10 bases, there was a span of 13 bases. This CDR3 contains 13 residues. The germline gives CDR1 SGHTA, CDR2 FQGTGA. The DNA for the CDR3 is TGTGCCAGCAGCTTATTCCACCTATTTCCGCAGTATTTT. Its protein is CASSLFHLFPQYF. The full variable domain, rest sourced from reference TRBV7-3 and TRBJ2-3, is GAGVSQTPSNKVTEKGKYVELRCDPISGHTALYWYRQSLGQGPEFLIYFQGTGAADDSGLPNDRFFAVRPEGSVSTLKIQRTERGDSAVYLCASSLFHLFPQYFGPGTRLTVL.

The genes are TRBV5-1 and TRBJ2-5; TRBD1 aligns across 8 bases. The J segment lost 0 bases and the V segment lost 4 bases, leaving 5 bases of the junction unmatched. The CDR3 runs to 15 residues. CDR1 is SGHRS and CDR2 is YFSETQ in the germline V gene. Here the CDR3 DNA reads TGCGCCAGCAGCAACCGGGACAGGTACCAAGAGACCCAGTACTTC. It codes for CASSNRDRYQETQYF. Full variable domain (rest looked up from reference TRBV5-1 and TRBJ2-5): KAGVTQTPRYLIKTRGQQVTLSCSPISGHRSVSWYQQTPGQGLQFLFEYFSETQRNKGNFPGRFSGRQFSNSRSEMNVSTLELGDSALYLCASSNRDRYQETQYFGPGTRLLVL.

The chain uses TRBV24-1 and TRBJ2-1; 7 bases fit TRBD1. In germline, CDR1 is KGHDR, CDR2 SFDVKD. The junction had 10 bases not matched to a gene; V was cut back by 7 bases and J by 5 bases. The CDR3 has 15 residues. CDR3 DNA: TGTGCCACCAGGTCAACAGGGGCTCTCGACAATGAGCAGTTCTTC. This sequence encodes CATRSTGALDNEQFF.

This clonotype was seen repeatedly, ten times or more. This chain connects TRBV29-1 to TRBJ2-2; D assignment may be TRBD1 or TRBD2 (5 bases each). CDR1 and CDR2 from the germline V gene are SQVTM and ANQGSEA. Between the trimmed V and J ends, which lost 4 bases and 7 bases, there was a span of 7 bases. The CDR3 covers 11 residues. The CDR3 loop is CSVGGDGELFF. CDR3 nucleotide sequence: TGCAGCGTTGGAGGGGACGGGGAGCTGTTTTTT.